This passage covers 26 T cell receptor beta chains from one sample sequenced in a study of vaccination and CD4 T cells after COVID-19. The antigens of these receptors remain unknown. An Oncomine TCR Beta short-read assay was used to sequence the DNA from cultured CD4+ T cells. TCRdb reprocessed the PCR reads via MiXCR and lists one record per CDR3 protein. The sample lists 20,000 to 25,000 distinct CDR3 sequences; 38% were seen once. The treatment denotes: roughly 11-day PBMC culture with coronavirus spike peptide pools or control peptides (ViraFEST assay). The sample was CD4+ T cells from blood, cultured in vitro, taken before SARS-CoV-2 vaccination. These receptors came from a human donor who received a COVID-19 vaccine.

This clonotype has more than one count but fewer than ten. The chain uses TRBV27 and TRBJ1-2; the match to TRBD1 covers 7 bases. This CDR3 spans 17 amino acids. Germline V CDR1 and CDR2: MNHEY, SMNVEV (reference sequence). Trimming at V came to 1 base and at J to 0 bases, leaving 8 bases not matched to a gene. The CDR3 spells CASSLFHGTETNYGYTF. The CDR3 DNA sequence: TGTGCCAGCAGTTTATTTCACGGGACAGAGACTAACTATGGCTACACCTTC.

In its sample, this clonotype was seen a few times. The chain couples TRBV10-3 to TRBJ1-6; D call uncertain. With 0 bases removed from V and 7 bases from J, the gap between germline ends came to 16 bases. Germline V gives CDR1 ENHRY, CDR2 SYGVKD. This CDR3 is built from 17 residues. The CDR3 DNA follows: TGTGCCATCAGTGAGTCATCCGCGGGAGGTCGGAATTCACCCCTCCACTTT. Translated, it gives CAISESSAGGRNSPLHF.

The genes are TRBV19 and TRBJ1-4, with TRBD1 matching 9 bases. The CDR3 spans 14 residues. V dropped 7 bases and J dropped 7; count of bases not matched to a gene: 7. The germline gives CDR1 LNHDA, CDR2 SQIVND (reference sequence). Here the CDR3 DNA reads TGTGCCAGTACCTTGGGACAGGGAGGTGAAAAACTGTTTTTT. Translated: CASTLGQGGEKLFF.

The CDR3 DNA reads as TGTGCCAGCAGTTACCTGCCGGGACAGGCGACCGGGGAGCTGTTTTTT. This encodes CASSYLPGQATGELFF. The chain has TRBV6-5 and TRBJ2-2, with TRBD1 matching 8 bases. In germline, CDR1 is MNHEY, CDR2 SVGAGI. The CDR3 sequence is 16 residues long. After removal of 2 bases from V and 5 bases from J, the junction contained 7 bases not matched to a gene.

The chain joins TRBV2 to TRBJ1-1; D possibly corresponds to TRBD1 (6 bases). Germline CDR1 SNHLY, CDR2 FYNNEI. The CDR3 extends over 14 amino acids. Trimming cost V 4 bases and J 2 bases, with 11 bases left between them. The CDR3 sequence: CASSGGGLNTEAFF. Here the CDR3 DNA reads TGTGCCAGCAGTGGTGGGGGGCTTAACACTGAAGCTTTCTTT. The entire variable domain, with the rest obtained from reference TRBV2 and TRBJ1-1, is as follows: EPEVTQTPSHQVTQMGQEVILRCVPISNHLYFYWYRQILGQKVEFLVSFYNNEISEKSEIFDDQFSVERPDGSNFTLKIRSTKLEDSAMYFCASSGGGLNTEAFFGQGTRLTVV.

The V gene is TRBV20-1, the J gene TRBJ2-7; D is unresolved. The CDR3 has 13 residues. Trimming left V 3 bases short and J 5 bases short, with 14 bases between. CDR1 and CDR2 from the germline V gene are DFQATT and SNEGSKA (reference sequence). Here the CDR3 DNA reads TGCAGTGCTAGCGGTTTTGGGATCCACGAGCAGTACTTC. Protein sequence: CSASGFGIHEQYF.

The chain employs TRBV12-3 or TRBV12-4 and TRBJ2-3; 7 bases are a match to TRBD2. CDR3 length: 14 residues. V trimming: 0 bases; J trimming: 11 bases; junction bases outside the gene matches: 8. The CDR3 is CASSLAGPAGEQYF. The CDR3 bases are TGTGCCAGCAGTTTAGCCGGACCGGCGGGGGAGCAGTATTTT.

For the CDR3, the DNA is TGTGCCAGCAGAACCCTAAGCGGGTTTCCCTACGAGCAGTACTTC. Its translation: CASRTLSGFPYEQYF. The chain is built from TRBV6-2 or TRBV6-3 and TRBJ2-7; weak D call: TRBD2 (6 bases). CDR3 length: 15 amino acids. Trimming took 6 bases from V and 2 from J, leaving 17 bases between them. Germline V lookup: CDR1 MNHEY, CDR2 SVGEGT.

The V gene is TRBV11-3, the J gene TRBJ2-7; weak D call: TRBD1 (6 bases). This CDR3 has 16 amino acids. The germline V and J ends were trimmed by 2 bases and 2 bases, with 16 bases remaining between them. Germline V CDR1 and CDR2: SGHNT, YENEEA. The CDR3 bases are TGTGCCAGCAGCTTAAAAGTAGGGCAGGGGACCTACGAGCAGTACTTC. Its protein product is CASSLKVGQGTYEQYF.

The gene calls are TRBV12-3 or TRBV12-4 and TRBJ2-1, with D hard to call. V dropped 2 bases and J dropped 4 bases, with 12 bases sitting between them. The CDR3 covers 15 residues. The CDR3 region has the DNA TGTGCCAGCAGTTTAAGGGTAGCCCGATACAATGAGCAGTTCTTC. This codes for CASSLRVARYNEQFF.

The CDR3 DNA reads as TGTGCCAGCAGCAACCGGGGTACGGTGGGTGGCTACACCTTC. It codes for CASSNRGTVGGYTF. This chain connects TRBV12-3 or TRBV12-4 to TRBJ1-2; no clear D gene. V lost 6 bases, J lost 7 bases, and 18 bases lay in between. This CDR3 spans 14 amino acids.

There are a few counts of this clonotype. The chain is built from TRBV2 and TRBJ1-5; 7 nucleotides align to TRBD1. The junction had 7 bases not matched to a gene; V was cut back by 2 bases and J by 6 bases. Germline values: CDR1 SNHLY, CDR2 FYNNEI. The CDR3 is made up of 15 amino acids. The CDR3 loop is CASSEYRAGGQPQHF. The DNA of the CDR3 is TGTGCCAGCAGTGAATATCGGGCAGGGGGTCAGCCCCAGCATTTT.

The chain has TRBV24-1 and TRBJ2-3; 12 bases line up with TRBD2. The CDR3 consists of 16 residues. Trimming at V came to 1 base and at J to 5 bases, leaving 3 bases not matched to a gene. Per germline, CDR1 KGHDR and CDR2 SFDVKD. The CDR3 is CATSDFTSGGLDTQYF. The CDR3 nucleotides read TGTGCCACCAGTGATTTCACTAGCGGGGGGTTAGATACGCAGTATTTT.

This rearrangement joins TRBV7-2 to TRBJ1-5, with D possibly TRBD1 on 6 matching bases. The V gene's germline CDR1 is SGHTA and CDR2 FQGNSA. This CDR3 is built from 13 residues. V lost 5 bases to trimming and J lost 7 bases, with 12 bases between them. The CDR3 sequence: CASSQQGGQPQHF. CDR3 DNA: TGTGCCAGCAGCCAACAGGGAGGGCAGCCCCAGCATTTT.

The rearrangement links TRBV6-1 to TRBJ2-7; a possible D gene is TRBD2 (5 bases). Trimming stripped 2 bases from V and 2 bases from J, with 7 bases between. This CDR3 is 13 amino acids long. Germline CDR1 MNHNS, CDR2 SASEGT. CDR3 sequence reads: CASSEPGTYEQYF. DNA for the CDR3: TGTGCCAGCAGTGAACCCGGGACCTACGAGCAGTACTTC.

The gene calls are TRBV5-4 and TRBJ2-5; the match to TRBD2 covers 10 bases. CDR1 SGHNT and CDR2 YYREEE come from the germline V gene (reference sequence). This CDR3 is built from 14 residues. CDR3 region: CALAGGGGRETQYF. Here the CDR3 DNA reads TGTGCATTAGCGGGGGGTGGAGGGCGAGAGACCCAGTACTTC.

The chain has TRBV19 and TRBJ2-3; D tentatively reads TRBD1 or TRBD2 (6 bases each). From germline, CDR1 is LNHDA and CDR2 SQIVND (reference sequence). This CDR3 contains 15 residues. Trimming removed 1 base from V and 3 bases from J, with 11 bases in between. Written as DNA, the CDR3 is TGTGCCAGTAGTATAGTTGGGGGGCCAACAGATACGCAGTATTTT. Protein sequence: CASSIVGGPTDTQYF.

By share of the sample, this clonotype is medium-sized. This sequence joins TRBV7-8 and TRBJ1-1; TRBD1 agrees at 7 bases. There are 14 residues in the CDR3. V was pared by 1 base and J by 1 base, with 0 bases of the junction left unmatched. Germline values: CDR1 SGHVS, CDR2 FQNEAQ. In DNA form, the CDR3 reads TGTGCCAGCAGCTTAGGACAGGGGAACACTGAAGCTTTCTTT. Protein: CASSLGQGNTEAFF.

This clonotype was observed a handful of times. The chain carries TRBV6-5 and TRBJ2-6, with D possibly being TRBD1 (5 bases). CDR1 and CDR2 (germline): MNHEY, SVGAGI. The V end was cut by 3 bases, the J end by 2 bases, with 14 bases between. This CDR3 comprises 17 residues. This CDR3 reads CASSYFARVTGANVLTF. The CDR3, as DNA: TGTGCCAGCAGTTATTTTGCCAGGGTAACTGGGGCCAACGTCCTGACTTTC.

The table lists this clonotype with a few counts. The chain combines TRBV6-5 with TRBJ1-6; the D is unclear. This CDR3 spans 14 amino acids. Trimming removed 0 bases at V and 7 bases at J, with 7 bases between. From germline, CDR1 is MNHEY and CDR2 SVGAGI. CDR3 sequence: CASSYSFGNSPLHF. Written as DNA, the CDR3 is TGTGCCAGCAGTTACTCCTTTGGGAATTCACCCCTCCACTTT.

J is TRBJ2-2 and V is TRBV24-1; TRBD1 agrees at 11 bases. V shed 9 bases and J 6 bases; nucleotides not matched to a gene: 11. The CDR3 sequence is 16 residues long. Germline lookup yields CDR1 KGHDR and CDR2 SFDVKD. CDR3 sequence reads: CATGDRGAGIAGELFF. CDR3 nucleotides: TGTGCCACCGGGGACAGGGGGGCGGGTATCGCCGGGGAGCTGTTTTTT.

The chain recombines TRBV20-1 with TRBJ2-7; the D gene is possibly TRBD1 (6 bases). CDR3 size: 13 residues. The V end lost 6 bases, the J end lost 4 bases, and 16 bases lay between the germline ends. The germline V gene encodes CDR1 DFQATT and CDR2 SNEGSKA (reference sequence). The CDR3 bases are TGCAGTGCCAACCGGGGACACTCATACGAGCAGTACTTC. This gives the protein CSANRGHSYEQYF.

This clonotype showed up just a few times. The chain joins TRBV6-5 to TRBJ1-2, with a weak D call TRBD1 (6 bases). V dropped 0 bases and J dropped 4 bases, with 12 bases sitting between them. The germline V gene encodes CDR1 MNHEY and CDR2 SVGAGI. CDR3 length equals 15 residues. This CDR3 is CASSYSTGDTYGYTF. The CDR3 region has the DNA TGTGCCAGCAGTTACTCGACAGGAGATACCTATGGCTACACCTTC.

DNA for the CDR3: TGTGCCAGCAGCTTAGTCTTGGGGTCTGGGGCCAACGTCCTGACTTTC. It translates to CASSLVLGSGANVLTF. The genes are TRBV11-3 and TRBJ2-6; D remains ambiguous. This CDR3 spans 16 amino acids. Germline CDR1 is SGHNT and CDR2 is YENEEA. V lost 1 base and J 1 base, leaving 8 bases between the germline ends.

The sample holds a few counts of this clonotype. V is TRBV6-1 and J is TRBJ1-3; 7 nucleotides line up with TRBD1. The V gene end was trimmed by 7 bases and the J gene end by 0 bases; junction bases not matched to a gene: 12. The CDR3 covers 17 residues. Germline V CDR1 and CDR2: MNHNS, SASEGT. DNA of the CDR3: TGTGCCAGCACCGACACTACCCCAGGGGGCTCTGGAAACACCATATATTTT. Translating gives CASTDTTPGGSGNTIYF.

This chain joins TRBV6-5 and TRBJ2-7; no reliable D call. The CDR3 is 16 residues long. CDR1 and CDR2 (germline): MNHEY, SVGAGI. Between the trimmed V and J ends, which lost 0 bases and 1 base, there was a span of 13 bases. The CDR3 region is CASSYSMGSWSYEQYF. In DNA form, the CDR3 reads TGTGCCAGCAGTTACTCCATGGGGTCTTGGTCCTACGAGCAGTACTTC.